The 14 T cell receptor beta chains below come from one sample, sequenced in a study of T cells in Graves' hyperthyroidism and ophthalmopathy. The TCR beta CDR3 regions underwent amplification using RNA transcripts as the source. TCR CDR3 underwent first-round RT-PCR with the HTBI primer set. Each CDR3 protein gets one entry after TCRdb re-called the multiplex PCR reads with MiXCR. The table shows about half a million distinct CDR3 sequences, with just under 20% occurring only once. The material sequenced was blood. These receptors all come from a man aged 35-49 years with Graves' ophthalmopathy.

This clonotype was counted only a few times. A read error may explain this, as a much larger clone is one base away. This chain uses TRBV2 with TRBJ1-1; D is unclear. The V gene's germline CDR1 is SNHLY and CDR2 FYNNEI. The CDR3 sequence is 14 residues long. The V end was cut by 7 bases, the J end by 1 base, with 13 bases between. Here the CDR3 reads CASNGGRQNTEAFF. In DNA form, the CDR3 reads TGTGCCAGCAACGGAGGACGGCAGAACACTGAAGCTTTCTTT. The full variable domain, rest sourced from reference TRBV2 and TRBJ1-1, is EPEVTQTPSHQVTQMGQEVILRCVPISNHLYFYWYRQILGQKVEFLVSFYNNEISEKSEIFDDQFSVERPDGSNFTLKIRSTKLEDSAMYFCASNGGRQNTEAFFGQGTRLTVV.

This clonotype appeared many times. The gene calls are TRBV13 and TRBJ2-7; D may be TRBD2 (6 bases). In germline, CDR1 is PRHDT, CDR2 FYEKMQ (reference sequence). The CDR3 loop spans 14 amino acids. V was pared by 3 bases and J by 3 bases, with 12 bases between. CDR3 coding DNA: TGTGCCAGCAGCTTGGGGAGGCAAGACTACGAGCAGTACTTC. Its protein is CASSLGRQDYEQYF.

This clonotype was recorded at least ten times. The chain couples TRBV10-3 to TRBJ1-2; TRBD1 matches 10 bases. The CDR3 length is 15 residues. CDR1 is ENHRY, CDR2 SYGVKD, per germline. Losses at the gene ends were 0 bases for V and 9 bases for J; bases not matched to a gene: 7. The CDR3 spells CAISESTPGQGSYTF. CDR3 coding DNA: TGTGCCATCAGTGAGTCGACTCCGGGACAGGGGAGCTACACCTTC.

The chain couples TRBV2 to TRBJ2-2; D might be TRBD1 or TRBD2, each matching 5 bases. Germline V gene lookup returns CDR1 SNHLY and CDR2 FYNNEI. The CDR3 is 14 residues long. V was cut by 6 bases and J by 8 bases, with 16 bases left in between. DNA for the CDR3: TGTGCCAGCAGACCCCGGGACGTTGGAGGGGAGCTGTTTTTT. Its translation: CASRPRDVGGELFF.

The chain combines TRBV5-1 with TRBJ1-4, with D unclear. This CDR3 contains 14 residues. CDR1 is SGHRS and CDR2 is YFSETQ in the germline V gene. The V end lost 3 bases, the J end lost 7 bases, and 13 bases lay between the germline ends. The CDR3 sequence: CASSSGSSGEKLFF. The CDR3 DNA sequence: TGCGCCAGCAGCTCGGGTTCCTCGGGTGAAAAACTGTTTTTT.

This clonotype turned up a few times. The chain has TRBV18 and TRBJ2-3; TRBD1 matches at 10 bases. In germline, CDR1 is KGHSH, CDR2 LQKENI. After removal of 0 bases from V and 3 bases from J, the junction contained 6 bases not matched to a gene. CDR3 length: 17 residues. In nucleotides, the CDR3 is TGTGCCAGCTCACCACCGAGGGGACAGGGGTTTACAGATACGCAGTATTTT. Its translation is CASSPPRGQGFTDTQYF.

This clonotype was seen a few times. The rearrangement uses TRBV20-1 and TRBJ2-3; 10 bases map to TRBD2. Germline CDR1 DFQATT, CDR2 SNEGSKA (reference sequence). V shed 7 bases, J shed 5 bases, and the junction held 9 bases outside the gene matches. The CDR3 length is 14 residues. The CDR3 protein is CSVTSGGAIDTQYF. The CDR3 DNA reads TGCAGTGTTACCAGCGGGGGGGCCATAGATACGCAGTATTTT.

This clonotype was recorded many times. This sequence joins TRBV12-3 or TRBV12-4 and TRBJ1-2; D might be TRBD1 (6 bases). V was trimmed by 6 bases and J by 4 bases, leaving 12 bases between them. CDR3 size: 13 residues. The DNA of the CDR3 is TGTGCCAGCAGATCCGGACAGTTCTATGGCTACACCTTC. It codes for CASRSGQFYGYTF.

There are many counts of this clonotype. The chain links TRBV5-1 to TRBJ1-1, with 7 nucleotides matching TRBD1. The length of the CDR3 is 15 residues. CDR1 and CDR2 (germline): SGHRS, YFSETQ. V was pared by 4 bases and J by 4 bases, with 10 bases of the junction left unmatched. In DNA form, the CDR3 reads TGCGCCAGCAGCCAAAGACAGGGTGGAGGCACTGAAGCTTTCTTT. It yields the protein CASSQRQGGGTEAFF.

The chain is built from TRBV27 and TRBJ2-7; D is uncertain. V dropped 4 bases and J dropped 0 bases, with 10 bases sitting between them. Germline CDR1 MNHEY, CDR2 SMNVEV (reference sequence). The CDR3 contains 14 residues. CDR3 DNA sequence: TGTGCCAGCAGTTACAAGATAAGCTCCTACGAGCAGTACTTC. This encodes CASSYKISSYEQYF.

Turning to this clonotype: The conserved final phenylalanine or tryptophan is absent from the CDR3, which likely points to a read error. V and J are TRBV11-2 and TRBJ2-1, with unresolved D. The CDR3 consists of 14 residues. Per the germline V gene, CDR1 is SGHAT and CDR2 is FQNNGV. V lost 1 base, J lost 6 bases, and 10 bases lay in between. The DNA of the CDR3 is TGTGCCAGCAGCTTAGTGGCTAGTAGCAATGAGCAGTTCCTC. Amino acid sequence: CASSLVASSNEQFL.

The chain recombines TRBV12-5 with TRBJ1-1; TRBD1 agrees at 8 bases. In germline, CDR1 is LGHNT, CDR2 FRNRAP. The CDR3 covers 14 residues. Losses at the gene ends were 4 bases for V and 6 bases for J; bases not matched to a gene: 7. In DNA form, the CDR3 reads TGTGCTAGTGGTTCAACAGGGGGGGGTCCTGAAGCTTTCTTT. This sequence encodes CASGSTGGGPEAFF.

Comments on this clonotype: A clone one base away is much larger, so this may be a read error. The chain employs TRBV12-3 or TRBV12-4 and TRBJ2-7; maybe TRBD2 (6 bases). The CDR3 is 13 amino acids. The CDR3 region is CASRRDASYGQYF. The CDR3 bases are TGTGCCAGCAGGCGGGACGCCTCCTACGGGCAGTACTTC.

The chain employs TRBV7-3 and TRBJ2-1; D may match TRBD1 or TRBD2 (5 bases each). V shed 2 bases and J shed 9 bases, with 20 bases lying between them. The CDR3 is 16 amino acids. CDR1 and CDR2 from the germline V gene are SGHTA and FQGTGA. The CDR3 DNA reads as TGTGCCAGCAGCTTACAAGCGGACTCGTATAGGGGTGAGCAGTTCTTC. This gives the protein CASSLQADSYRGEQFF.